These 18 T cell receptor beta chains came from one sample sequenced in a study of CD8 T cells in Susac syndrome. The RNA, roughly 0.45 to 1 ug, was put through reverse transcription using random hexamers. TCRdb used MiXCR to reprocess the immunoSEQ multiplex PCR reads, holding one entry per CDR3 protein. Of 80,000 to 90,000 distinct CDR3 sequences listed, approximately 92% are singletons. Material for sequencing was CD8+ T cells from PBMCs. Receptor source: a human donor in good health.

The rearrangement joins TRBV15 to TRBJ2-7, with 8 bases aligning to TRBD1. Losses at the gene ends were 3 bases for V and 2 bases for J; bases not matched to a gene: 9. Per germline, CDR1 LNHNV and CDR2 YYDKDF (reference sequence). The CDR3 consists of 16 residues. DNA for the CDR3: TGTGCCACCAGCAGCACCGGGACAGGAACTCCCTACGAGCAGTACTTC. It is translated as CATSSTGTGTPYEQYF.

The chain combines TRBV9 with TRBJ1-2; D uncertain. This CDR3 comprises 14 residues. Germline-derived CDR1 and CDR2 are SGDLS and YYNGEE. Trimming removed 3 bases from V and 8 bases from J, with 17 bases in between. Here the CDR3 reads CASSAGFESQGYTF. Written as DNA, the CDR3 is TGTGCCAGCAGCGCCGGTTTTGAAAGCCAAGGCTACACCTTC.

The rearrangement joins TRBV11-2 to TRBJ2-1; D not resolved. This CDR3 has 14 residues. Germline V gene data show CDR1 as SGHAT and CDR2 as FQNNGV. Trimming cost V 0 bases and J 5 bases, with 8 bases left between them. The CDR3 loop reads CASSLDPDDNEQFF. Written as DNA, the CDR3 is TGTGCCAGCAGCTTAGATCCAGACGACAATGAGCAGTTCTTC.

V is TRBV4-1 and J is TRBJ2-7; 7 positions match TRBD2. Looked up from germline, CDR1 is MGHRA and CDR2 is YSYEKL. The CDR3 extends over 14 amino acids. The junction had 4 bases not matched to a gene; V was cut back by 1 base and J by 4 bases. CDR3 bases: TGCGCCAGCAGCCAAGCAGCGGGGTTGTACGAGCAGTACTTC. This sequence encodes CASSQAAGLYEQYF.

V is TRBV5-6 and J is TRBJ1-1; D remains ambiguous. The V end was cut by 3 bases, the J end by 1 base, with 16 bases between. The CDR3 contains 16 residues. Germline loops: CDR1 SGHDT, CDR2 YYEEEE. The CDR3 sequence: CASSWEGGSWNTEAFF. The DNA for the CDR3 is TGTGCCAGCAGCTGGGAGGGAGGAAGTTGGAACACTGAAGCTTTCTTT.

The chain is built from TRBV4-2 and TRBJ2-3; 16 bases agree with TRBD2. Germline V gene lookup returns CDR1 LGHNA and CDR2 YNFKEQ. This CDR3 region has 16 residues. J was trimmed by 4 bases and V by 3 bases; bases with no gene match: 1. The CDR3 sequence is CASSQGLAGGPDTQYF. In DNA form, the CDR3 reads TGTGCCAGCAGCCAGGGACTAGCGGGGGGGCCAGATACGCAGTATTTT.

The chain couples TRBV11-2 to TRBJ2-1; D remains ambiguous. Germline V gene sequence: CDR1 SGHAT, CDR2 FQNNGV. The length of the CDR3 is 14 residues. Trimming took 1 base from V and 7 from J, leaving 11 bases between them. The CDR3 loop is CASSLGVPTNEQFF. The CDR3 region has the DNA TGTGCCAGCAGCTTAGGGGTCCCGACTAATGAGCAGTTCTTC.

This sequence joins TRBV7-6 and TRBJ2-7, with D tentatively TRBD2 (6 bases). V lost 6 bases and J lost 3, with 15 bases in between. Germline assignment: CDR1 SGHVS and CDR2 FNYEAQ. The CDR3 sequence is 14 residues long. Here the CDR3 reads CASSQTPGDYEQYF. The CDR3 DNA reads TGTGCCAGCAGTCAAACTCCGGGAGACTACGAGCAGTACTTC.

The V call is TRBV5-6, the J call TRBJ2-1; tentative D call: TRBD2 (6 bases). From germline, CDR1 is SGHDT and CDR2 YYEEEE. CDR3 length: 16 residues. V shed 5 bases and J shed 0 bases, with 15 bases lying between them. CDR3 sequence: CASSPRGRSSYNEQFF. The CDR3 coding sequence is TGTGCCAGCAGTCCCCGGGGGAGGAGCTCCTACAATGAGCAGTTCTTC.

The chain recombines TRBV4-1 with TRBJ2-2; D ambiguous. Germline V gives CDR1 MGHRA, CDR2 YSYEKL. The CDR3 is 14 residues long. Between the trimmed V and J ends, which lost 2 bases and 6 bases, there was a span of 10 bases. The CDR3, as DNA: TGCGCCAGCAGCCAACCCCTAACGGCCGGGGAGCTGTTTTTT. It yields the protein CASSQPLTAGELFF.

The rearrangement uses TRBV9 and TRBJ2-3; 9 nucleotides align to TRBD2. Germline V gene lookup returns CDR1 SGDLS and CDR2 YYNGEE. Trimming removed 3 bases from V and 0 bases from J; junction bases left unmatched: 8. The CDR3 runs 17 residues. The CDR3 nucleotides read TGTGCCAGCAGCGGGGCGGGGGGGCACACTAGCACAGATACGCAGTATTTT. It is translated as CASSGAGGHTSTDTQYF.

The genes are TRBV4-2 and TRBJ2-5; maybe TRBD2 (5 bases). The CDR3 is 15 amino acids. Germline loops: CDR1 LGHNA, CDR2 YNFKEQ. The V gene lost 1 base and the J gene lost 3 bases, with 12 bases spanning the gap. CDR3 in DNA: TGTGCCAGCAGCCAAGGAGAGGGCTGGAAAGAGACCCAGTACTTC. The encoded protein is CASSQGEGWKETQYF.

The chain employs TRBV19 and TRBJ1-5, with D possibly being TRBD1 (5 bases). The germline V gene encodes CDR1 LNHDA and CDR2 SQIVND (reference sequence). The CDR3 totals 15 residues. Trimming pared 7 bases from V and 1 base from J, leaving 14 bases between. The CDR3 coding sequence is TGTGCCAGTAAGAGTGGAGACAGAAGCAATCAGCCCCAGCATTTT. Residues: CASKSGDRSNQPQHF.

This chain uses TRBV5-4 with TRBJ2-3, with TRBD2 matching over 9 bases. V was clipped by 3 bases and J by 2 bases; unmatched bases: 10. Germline values: CDR1 SGHNT, CDR2 YYREEE (reference sequence). The CDR3 spans 17 residues. The CDR3 sequence: CASSSQPGTSITDTQYF. Here the CDR3 DNA reads TGTGCCAGCAGCTCCCAGCCCGGGACTAGCATCACAGATACGCAGTATTTT.

This sequence joins TRBV5-1 and TRBJ1-5; D call uncertain. Germline V gives CDR1 SGHRS, CDR2 YFSETQ. This CDR3 contains 16 residues. Trimming stripped 2 bases from V and 1 base from J, with 13 bases between. CDR3 region: CASSLVRSGSNQPQHF. The CDR3 region has the DNA TGCGCCAGCAGCTTAGTCCGGTCCGGAAGCAATCAGCCCCAGCATTTT.

The table lists this clonotype with a count of one. The chain has TRBV21-1 and TRBJ2-1; TRBD1 is the table's D call, not checked against the DNA. TRBV21-1 is a pseudogene. The CDR3 has 16 amino acids. The CDR3 is CASVVGHRSSYNEQFF. The CDR3 DNA reads as TGTGCCAGCGTCGTGGGACACAGGAGCTCCTACAATGAGCAGTTCTTC.

The CDR3 loop is CAWSVRFPYEQYF. The CDR3 DNA reads TGTGCCTGGAGTGTACGATTCCCCTACGAGCAGTACTTC. The V and J genes are TRBV30 and TRBJ2-7; no reliable D call. Trimming removed 0 bases from V and 2 bases from J, with 8 bases in between. CDR1 is GTSNPN, CDR2 SVGIG, per germline (reference sequence). The CDR3 is 13 residues long.

This chain joins TRBV6-2 or TRBV6-3 and TRBJ1-2; unclear D gene. CDR3 length equals 15 residues. Germline CDR1 and CDR2: MNHEY and SVGEGT. The V gene lost 4 bases and the J gene lost 7 bases, with 19 bases spanning the gap. The DNA of the CDR3 is TGTGCCAGCAGTTTCGCCCCCCGGGGAGGGCCTGGCTACACCTTC. It encodes CASSFAPRGGPGYTF.